A selection of T cell receptor beta chains follows, all from one sample in a study of cytotoxic CD8 clonotypes in ibrutinib-treated CLL. Assay used: immunoSEQ multiplex PCR; TCRdb lists only in-frame clones, some missing. The data contain around 160,000 clones, roughly 88% of them singletons. Sequenced material: PBMCs, taken at disease progression, from a patient treated with ibrutinib. These receptors all stem from a human donor with chronic lymphocytic leukemia. Each CDR3 is given without its conserved first and last residue.

v_call	j_call	cdr3_aa
TRBV10-3	TRBJ1-2	ASSESPELDAVGYT
TRBV2	TRBJ2-2	ASSFFRRLREDYTGELF
TRBV6-6	TRBJ2-1	ASSYPPGQGSNEQF
TRBV6-1	TRBJ2-3	ASIEGSRNTDTQY
TRBV10-2	TRBJ1-2	ASSEAQAYGYT
TRBV7-3	TRBJ2-2	ASSLAPFANTGELF
TRBV5-1	TRBJ1-5	ASSTDGYSNQPQH
TRBV4-2	TRBJ2-1	ASSPSLGYNEQF
TRBV15	TRBJ2-7	ATSGNRGYEQY
TRBV19	TRBJ1-5	ASKMKGNLGAQH
TRBV4-1	TRBJ2-7	ASSQVQGLSYEQY
TRBV27	TRBJ2-2	ASSLGGLTGELF
TRBV19	TRBJ2-7	ASSNELSGQGDSEQY
TRBV18	TRBJ1-1	ASSQKGDTEAF
TRBV7-8	TRBJ2-7	ASSLGAGGAYEQY
TRBV27	TRBJ2-6	ASLSSGANVLT
TRBV29-1	TRBJ1-2	SVESGAYGYT
TRBV5-4	TRBJ2-6	ASSVDSWSSGANVLT
TRBV5-1	TRBJ2-7	ASSYTGTGMYEQY
TRBV19	TRBJ2-3	ASKRQSSTDTQY
TRBV27	TRBJ1-1	ASSLRQTIKNTEAF
TRBV11-3	TRBJ2-1	ASSLGQQGGPYNEQF
TRBV4-2	TRBJ2-2	ASSKGTVNTGELF
TRBV19	TRBJ1-2	ASSLRRVDYGYT
TRBV30	TRBJ2-3	AWRRKPAGASVDADTQY
TRBV15	TRBJ1-1	ATSRGGRVTEAF
TRBV28	TRBJ1-5	ASSSPFRDQPQH
TRBV2	TRBJ1-4	ASRVLREKLF
TRBV7-9	TRBJ1-3	ASSLVAANTIY
TRBV9	TRBJ1-2	ASSVFTAGGYT
TRBV19	TRBJ1-2	ASSLGQRSGYT
TRBV18	TRBJ1-5	ASSPPQRDSNQPQH
TRBV2	TRBJ1-1	ASSENRDTEAF
TRBV5-1	TRBJ2-6	ASSTRYSGANVLT
TRBV11-3	TRBJ2-7	ASSSQNGTGVYEQY
TRBV6-5	TRBJ1-2	ASSYPDGGGGYT
TRBV20-1	TRBJ2-1	SAPRGEGQF
TRBV9	TRBJ2-1	ASSVGLILPAGGPHEQF
TRBV30	TRBJ1-1	AWSVPTGWENTEAF
TRBV29-1	TRBJ2-1	SVLYGGYNEQF
TRBV5-1	TRBJ1-2	ASSLFTGSNYGYT
TRBV6-6	TRBJ2-5	ASNSRREETQY